This T cell receptor (beta chain) was captured by sequencing in a study of T cells in Graves' hyperthyroidism and ophthalmopathy. Study summary: Prior to any treatment, at the point of initial diagnosis, peripheral blood was collected.

Newly diagnosed hyperthyroidism, duration under 2 months, in patients aged 18 to 65. It was RNA transcripts that yielded the amplified TCR beta CDR3 regions. A first-round RT-PCR of the TCR CDR3 used the HTBI primer set. In TCRdb, the multiplex PCR reads were re-called with MiXCR into one record per CDR3 protein. Here the sample spans around 190,000 distinct CDR3 sequences, about 15% being singletons. This clonotype was seen a handful of times. The ends were cut back, 5 bases at V and 4 bases at J, with 18 bases in the middle. CDR1 is SEHNR, CDR2 FQNEAQ, per germline (reference sequence). The CDR3 totals 15 residues.

What was sequenced was blood. The chain carries TRBV7-9 and TRBJ2-7, with a weak D call TRBD2 (6 bases). This TCR came from a woman between 45 and 60 years old with Graves' hyperthyroidism. The CDR3 DNA reads as TGTGCCAGCAGCCCGGGACTCCTTAGACCTTACGAGCAGTACTTC. Residues: CASSPGLLRPYEQYF. The full variable domain, its missing parts supplied by reference TRBV7-9 and TRBJ2-7, is DTGVSQNPRHKITKRGQNVTFRCDPISEHNRLYWYRQTLGQGPEFLTYFQNEAQLEKSRLLSDRFSAERPKGSFSTLEIQRTEQGDSAMYLCASSPGLLRPYEQYFGPGTRLTVT.